One and the same sample provided the 15 T cell receptor beta chains below, sequenced in a study of graft-versus-host responses after intestinal transplantation. For these TCRs, the target antigens are not known. The repertoire was sequenced with immunoSEQ multiplex PCR; TCRdb's copy has only in-frame clones and lacks some. The sample has about 99,000 clones, roughly 93% seen once. The source was unstimulated CD8+ T cells sorted from spleen or lymph node cells, collected before intestinal transplant. The receptors here all came from a human donor who received an intestinal transplant.

The chain couples TRBV11-2 to TRBJ1-1; tentatively, D is TRBD1 (5 bases). Germline V CDR1 and CDR2: SGHAT, FQNNGV. The CDR3 covers 14 residues. The V end was cut by 5 bases, the J end by 3 bases, with 13 bases between. CDR3 in DNA: TGTGCCAGCAGCAGACCCGACAGCGACACTGAAGCTTTCTTT. Translating gives CASSRPDSDTEAFF.

This chain links TRBV13 with TRBJ2-1; D gene ambiguous. The CDR3 spans 18 residues. CDR1 is PRHDT, CDR2 FYEKMQ, per germline (reference sequence). The germline V and J ends were trimmed by 2 bases and 4 bases, with 21 bases remaining between them. DNA for the CDR3: TGTGCCAGCAGCTTATCGGAAACCGGTCGATCAACTTACAATGAGCAGTTCTTC. As protein: CASSLSETGRSTYNEQFF.

This sequence joins TRBV19 and TRBJ2-7; no firm D call. V was shortened by 3 bases and J by 3 bases, with 9 bases between the two germline ends. Germline V gives CDR1 LNHDA, CDR2 SQIVND (reference sequence). The CDR3 runs 13 residues. CDR3 loop: CASSIAEFYEQYF. CDR3 DNA sequence: TGTGCCAGTAGTATCGCTGAGTTCTACGAGCAGTACTTC. The full variable domain, rest sourced from reference TRBV19 and TRBJ2-7, is DGGITQSPKYLFRKEGQNVTLSCEQNLNHDAMYWYRQDPGQGLRLIYYSQIVNDFQKGDIAEGYSVSREKKESFPLTVTSAQKNPTAFYLCASSIAEFYEQYFGPGTRLTVT.

The V call is TRBV9, the J call TRBJ1-4; 7 bases match TRBD1. This CDR3 spans 15 amino acids. Unmatched junction bases numbered 7, after V lost 3 bases and J lost 5 bases. Germline V gene lookup returns CDR1 SGDLS and CDR2 YYNGEE. CDR3 bases: TGTGCCAGCAGCGAACGATCAGGGGGAAATGAAAAACTGTTTTTT. It translates to CASSERSGGNEKLFF.

This chain uses TRBV29-1 with TRBJ2-1; D is perhaps TRBD1 (5 bases). V was shortened by 1 base and J by 0 bases, with 10 bases between the two germline ends. Per the germline V gene, CDR1 is SQVTM and CDR2 is ANQGSEA. The CDR3 is made up of 15 amino acids. CDR3 amino acids: CSVEGTPSSYNEQFF. CDR3 DNA: TGCAGCGTTGAAGGGACACCGAGCTCCTACAATGAGCAGTTCTTC.

The chain is built from TRBV5-1 and TRBJ2-3; D is tentatively TRBD1 or TRBD2 (5 bases each). This CDR3 comprises 17 residues. Between the trimmed V and J ends, which lost 0 bases and 5 bases, there was a span of 19 bases. CDR1 and CDR2 (germline): SGHRS, YFSETQ. The CDR3 spells CASSLASLGVRGDTQYF. DNA for the CDR3: TGCGCCAGCAGCTTGGCATCCTTGGGGGTCCGAGGAGATACGCAGTATTTT.

V gene TRBV19 combines with J gene TRBJ2-1; the match to TRBD2 covers 8 bases. The CDR3 has 15 amino acids. In germline, CDR1 is LNHDA, CDR2 SQIVND (reference sequence). Germline trimming cut 1 base from V and 7 bases from J; bases unmatched to any gene: 6. The CDR3: CASSIAGGSENEQFF. Written as DNA, the CDR3 is TGTGCCAGTAGTATAGCGGGGGGGTCAGAGAATGAGCAGTTCTTC.

The chain joins TRBV21-1 to TRBJ2-5. TRBV21-1 is noted as a pseudogene. This CDR3 comprises 13 residues. Written as DNA, the CDR3 is TGTGCCAGCAGCAAAGGAGGGGGGGAGACCCAGTACTTC. It translates to CASSKGGGETQYF.

This clone was counted a single time. The chain couples TRBV6-1 to TRBJ2-1, with D perhaps being TRBD1 or TRBD2 (5 bases each). V was shortened by 6 bases and J by 3 bases, with 9 bases between the two germline ends. CDR1 and CDR2 from the germline V gene are MNHNS and SASEGT. The length of the CDR3 is 13 residues. The CDR3 nucleotides are TGTGCCAGCAGCAGGGACGGCTACAATGAGCAGTTCTTC. Its translation is CASSRDGYNEQFF.

CDR3 sequence (DNA): TGTGCCAGCAGGTACGGACAGGGGGCTAACGGCTACACCTTC. Translated, it gives CASRYGQGANGYTF. This sequence joins TRBV6-1 and TRBJ1-2; 11 bases are a match to TRBD1. V lost 6 bases, J lost 8 bases, and 8 bases stayed unmatched. CDR3 length equals 14 residues. Germline V gene lookup returns CDR1 MNHNS and CDR2 SASEGT.

This rearrangement joins TRBV4-1 to TRBJ2-5; 12 bases fit TRBD2. V lost 2 bases and J lost 4; bases outside the gene matches: 2. The CDR3 has 15 amino acids. The germline CDR1 and CDR2 sequences are MGHRA and YSYEKL. This CDR3 is CASSQLAGGPETQYF. CDR3 bases: TGCGCCAGCAGCCAACTAGCGGGGGGGCCAGAGACCCAGTACTTC.

The chain has TRBV4-1 and TRBJ2-7; D is unresolved. V shed 0 bases and J shed 4 bases, with 7 bases lying between them. Germline assignment: CDR1 MGHRA and CDR2 YSYEKL. This CDR3 is built from 13 residues. The CDR3 DNA reads TGCGCCAGCAGCCAAGAATGGGGTTACGAGCAGTACTTC. Its protein product is CASSQEWGYEQYF.

This chain joins TRBV29-1 and TRBJ1-5, with 7 bases aligning to TRBD1. J lost 3 bases, V lost 6 bases, and 11 bases had no gene match. The CDR3 has 15 residues. CDR1 is SQVTM and CDR2 is ANQGSEA in the germline V gene. CDR3: CSVGPGGGINQPQHF. CDR3 DNA: TGCAGCGTGGGACCCGGAGGGGGCATCAATCAGCCCCAGCATTTT.

With respect to this clone: At one end, the junction sequence differs from germline, possibly due to a read error. CDR3 sequence: CASSLGNGGLFF. The DNA of the CDR3 is TGTGCCAGCAGCTTGGGGAACGGGGGGCTGTTTTTT. This sequence joins TRBV7-9 and TRBJ2-2, with a weak D call TRBD2 (6 bases). CDR1 is SEHNR, CDR2 FQNEAQ, per germline (reference sequence). This CDR3 contains 12 residues.

The chain joins TRBV5-6 to TRBJ2-7; the D is unclear. The CDR3 consists of 11 residues. The ends were cut back, 1 base at V and 5 bases at J, with 4 bases in the middle. CDR1 is SGHDT, CDR2 YYEEEE, per germline. The CDR3 DNA reads TGTGCCAGCAGCTTGAGTCACGAGCAGTACTTC. Amino acids: CASSLSHEQYF.